This TCR beta chain was captured in a study of blood T cell repertoires in COVID-19. The CDR3 consists of 14 residues. Germline V lookup: CDR1 SQVTM, CDR2 ANQGSEA. The ends lost 3 bases at V and 4 bases at J; junction bases unmatched: 6. The study drew participants aged about 18 to 95 years from under 30 US areas. The table came from immunoSEQ multiplex PCR; TCRdb's copy has only in-frame clones and leaves some out. The repertoire consists of a few hundred thousand clones, with approximately 89% occurring once and the leading ten covering approximately 9.4%. The sequence was collected from a middle-aged woman who had recovered from COVID-19. The sequencing input was PBMCs or T cells enriched from blood (not recorded which). The chain carries TRBV29-1 and TRBJ1-1; TRBD1 matches 9 bases. The CDR3 loop reads CSVEDRGRGTEAFF. DNA for the CDR3: TGCAGCGTTGAGGACAGGGGTAGGGGCACTGAAGCTTTCTTT.